These T cell receptor beta chains were read from a single sample in a study of tumor-infiltrating lymphocytes in primary liver carcinoma. TCRdb called the multiplex PCR reads again in MiXCR, with one record for every CDR3 protein. The sample yields about 120,000 distinct CDR3 sequences, around 70% seen once. Sequenced material: tumor-adjacent normal liver tissue. The receptors were gathered from an older woman with primary liver carcinoma and hepatitis B virus infection. CDR3s include the opening cysteine and the closing phenylalanine or tryptophan. Each record gives: V gene, D gene, clone size, J gene, CDR3 DNA, CDR3 protein. The D gene is left open where the match is weak. Clone sizes are given selectively: once, few, many, or a class where the clone is expanded.

V: TRBV6-4
D: .
size: .
J: TRBJ2-3
DNA: TGTGCCAGCAGTGAATCCATTGGGAGCACAGATACGCAGTATTTT
CDR3: CASSESIGSTDTQYF

V: TRBV14
D: TRBD1
size: .
J: TRBJ1-1
DNA: TGTGCCAGCAGCCAAGGCCTCGGATGGGGGACAGGGAACACTGAAGCTTTCTTT
CDR3: CASSQGLGWGTGNTEAFF

V: TRBV29-1
D: TRBD1
size: many
J: TRBJ2-3
DNA: TGCAGCGTGGGGGACAGGGTAAACACAGATACGCAGTATTTT
CDR3: CSVGDRVNTDTQYF

V: TRBV29-1
D: .
size: .
J: TRBJ2-3
DNA: TGCAGGGTCGGGCAATTACAGGAGGGAGGCACAGATACGCAGTATTTT
CDR3: CRVGQLQEGGTDTQYF

V: TRBV14
D: .
size: .
J: TRBJ2-1
DNA: TGCGCCAGCAGCCCCCAGGAGGAAGTAAGGAATGAGCAGTTCTTC
CDR3: CASSPQEEVRNEQFF

V: TRBV5-6
D: .
size: .
J: TRBJ2-3
DNA: TGTACCAGCAGCTTGGACGGCGGGACGGCCACAGATACGCAGTATTTT
CDR3: CTSSLDGGTATDTQYF

V: TRBV6-2/TRBV6-3
D: .
size: .
J: TRBJ2-7
DNA: TGTGCCAGCAGTCGTGGGAAGGGATTCGAGCAGTACTTC
CDR3: CASSRGKGFEQYF

V: TRBV7-9
D: .
size: many
J: TRBJ2-7
DNA: TGTGCCAGCACCCAGGGTGGGGGATTTAGCTACGAGCAGTACTTC
CDR3: CASTQGGGFSYEQYF

V: TRBV7-9
D: .
size: .
J: TRBJ1-1
DNA: TGTGTCAGCTGCTACGGGGCTGAGGGAGCTTTCTTT
CDR3: CVSCYGAEGAFF

V: TRBV5-1
D: .
size: many
J: TRBJ2-1
DNA: TGCGCCAGCAGCTTGGGTGGCCACACCTACAATGAGCAGTTCTTC
CDR3: CASSLGGHTYNEQFF

V: TRBV12-3/TRBV12-4
D: .
size: once
J: TRBJ2-4
DNA: TGTGCCAGCAAACATTCGGGCCAGCGGGCGGGCATTCAGTACTTC
CDR3: CASKHSGQRAGIQYF

V: TRBV5-1
D: TRBD2
size: few
J: TRBJ2-3
DNA: TGCGCCACCCAAACTAGCGGGGGCCGAGATACGCAGTATTTT
CDR3: CATQTSGGRDTQYF

V: TRBV9
D: .
size: .
J: TRBJ2-7
DNA: TGTGCCAGCAGCCCCGACGCGACCACGACCCCCTACGAGCAGTACTTC
CDR3: CASSPDATTTPYEQYF

V: TRBV5-5
D: TRBD1
size: .
J: TRBJ1-2
DNA: TGTACCAGCAGCTTAGGACAGGGGTTATCGGGCTACACCTTC
CDR3: CTSSLGQGLSGYTF

V: TRBV29-1
D: TRBD2
size: .
J: TRBJ2-1
DNA: TGCAGCGTTCAGCCCAGCGAGACTAGCGCGAGCTCCTACAATGAGCAGTTTTTC
CDR3: CSVQPSETSASSYNEQFF

V: TRBV6-1
D: TRBD2
size: .
J: TRBJ2-1
DNA: TGTGCCAGCAGATTCCACCCTGATAGCGGGAGAATAGCGCGGTTCTTC
CDR3: CASRFHPDSGRIARFF

V: TRBV29-1
D: .
size: many
J: TRBJ2-3
DNA: TGCAGCGGCCAGGGGGGACTAGAGGCAGATACGCAGTATTTT
CDR3: CSGQGGLEADTQYF

V: TRBV29-1
D: .
size: .
J: TRBJ2-3
DNA: TGCAGCTCACGAGGGCTAACGGGCGTTACAGATACGCAGTATTTT
CDR3: CSSRGLTGVTDTQYF

V: TRBV7-9
D: .
size: few
J: TRBJ2-3
DNA: TGTGCCAGCAGCTTATCGGGGCAGGAATCAGATACGCAGTATTTT
CDR3: CASSLSGQESDTQYF

V: TRBV7-8
D: TRBD1
size: .
J: TRBJ2-4
DNA: TGTGCCAGCAGCCAAATTCCGGGACAGGGTCAAAACATCCAGCACTTC
CDR3: CASSQIPGQGQNIQHF

V: TRBV28
D: .
size: .
J: TRBJ2-1
DNA: TGTGCCAGCAGTTACTGGCGGGAATCGAGCGATGAGCAGTTCTTC
CDR3: CASSYWRESSDEQFF

V: TRBV6-6
D: .
size: .
J: TRBJ2-2
DNA: TGTCCCAGCAGTTACTCCATGGGGACCGGGGAGCTGTTTTTT
CDR3: CPSSYSMGTGELFF

V: TRBV29-1
D: TRBD2
size: .
J: TRBJ2-3
DNA: TGCAGTGTTGTCAAGCGGGAAACCGGCACAGATACGCAGTATTTT
CDR3: CSVVKRETGTDTQYF

V: TRBV29-1
D: .
size: .
J: TRBJ2-7
DNA: TGCGGCGTTGAAGGTCAGGGCTTCGAGCAGTACTTC
CDR3: CGVEGQGFEQYF

V: TRBV28
D: .
size: .
J: TRBJ2-7
DNA: TGTGCCAGCAGTCTGAGGCTAGAAGCCGAGCAGTGCTTC
CDR3: CASSLRLEAEQCF

V: TRBV4-2
D: TRBD1
size: .
J: TRBJ1-1
DNA: TGTGCCAGCAGCCACGGACAGGGAAAGGCTTCCTTT
CDR3: CASSHGQGKASF

V: TRBV29-1
D: .
size: .
J: TRBJ2-1
DNA: TGCAGCACAATCCATCGGGGGGCAGTTAATGAGCAGTTCTTC
CDR3: CSTIHRGAVNEQFF

V: TRBV11-3
D: TRBD2
size: .
J: TRBJ2-1
DNA: TGTGCCAGGAGCTTAGGAACTAGCGGGAACCTTGAGCAATTCTTC
CDR3: CARSLGTSGNLEQFF

V: TRBV4-1
D: .
size: .
J: TRBJ2-6
DNA: TGCGCCAGCAGTCAAGAAGTTACCTTTGGGGCCAACGTCCTGACTTTC
CDR3: CASSQEVTFGANVLTF

V: TRBV4-1
D: .
size: once
J: TRBJ2-4
DNA: TGTGCCAGCAGCCCCCCCTTAGATAACAATCAGTACTTC
CDR3: CASSPPLDNNQYF

V: TRBV18
D: TRBD2
size: once
J: TRBJ2-1
DNA: TGTGCCAGCTCACCAGGAGCGGGACTAATGCTCTTC
CDR3: CASSPGAGLMLF

V: TRBV2
D: .
size: .
J: TRBJ2-7
DNA: TGTGCCAGCAGTGAAGGCAGGGAGCCGTACGAGCAGTACTTC
CDR3: CASSEGREPYEQYF

V: TRBV29-1
D: .
size: .
J: TRBJ2-5
DNA: TGTAGCACCAGAGTAAGGGAGACCCAGTACTTC
CDR3: CSTRVRETQYF

V: TRBV6-6
D: TRBD1
size: .
J: TRBJ2-4
DNA: TGTGCCAGCAGCACGGGACAGGGGAAAAACATTCAGTACTTC
CDR3: CASSTGQGKNIQYF

V: TRBV6-6
D: .
size: .
J: TRBJ2-7
DNA: TGTGCCAGCAGGAGACGGGGCGGGGCCTACGAGCACTACTTC
CDR3: CASRRRGGAYEHYF

V: TRBV5-1
D: .
size: .
J: TRBJ2-2
DNA: TGTGCCAGCAGCCTCCGGATAGTGGGTACCGGGGAGCTGTTTTTT
CDR3: CASSLRIVGTGELFF

V: TRBV11-2
D: TRBD2
size: .
J: TRBJ2-5
DNA: TGTGCCAGCAGTCTCGCAGGCGGGAGTGGAGAGATCCAGTACTTT
CDR3: CASSLAGGSGEIQYF

V: TRBV28
D: TRBD1
size: many
J: TRBJ1-6
DNA: TGTGCCAGCAGGACGGACAGGACCTATTCACCCCTCCACTTT
CDR3: CASRTDRTYSPLHF

V: TRBV10-3
D: .
size: many
J: TRBJ1-2
DNA: TGTGCCATCGGACCGGACAGTCTGGATGGCTACACCTTC
CDR3: CAIGPDSLDGYTF

V: TRBV28
D: .
size: many
J: TRBJ2-3
DNA: TGTGCCAGCAGTTCCGGGGCCCACACAGATACGCAGTATTTT
CDR3: CASSSGAHTDTQYF

V: TRBV12-3/TRBV12-4
D: .
size: many
J: TRBJ2-3
DNA: TGTGCCAGCAGCGACACAGATACGCAGTATTTT
CDR3: CASSDTDTQYF

V: TRBV6-1
D: .
size: many
J: TRBJ2-1
DNA: TGTGCCACCAAGCATAGCCGGCTTGGAAATGAGCAGTTCTTC
CDR3: CATKHSRLGNEQFF

V: TRBV11-2
D: .
size: .
J: TRBJ1-3
DNA: TGTGCCAGCAGCCCGGGGGGGCGAGAAAACAGCATATATTTT
CDR3: CASSPGGRENSIYF

V: TRBV11-2
D: .
size: once
J: TRBJ2-5
DNA: .
CDR3: CACSFWASGSQQETQHF

V: TRBV29-1
D: TRBD2
size: .
J: TRBJ2-7
DNA: TGCAGCGTTGAATGTGGGGTAGCGGGAGTCCGGTCGGGGGAGCAGTACTTC
CDR3: CSVECGVAGVRSGEQYF

V: TRBV5-1
D: TRBD1
size: .
J: TRBJ2-1
DNA: TGCGCCAGCAGCAAGGACAGGGGGAAAGGGTACTCCTACAATGAGCAGCTCTTC
CDR3: CASSKDRGKGYSYNEQLF

V: TRBV5-1
D: TRBD1
size: .
J: TRBJ1-1
DNA: TGCGCCAGGAACGACTCGACAGGGGGCAAGGGGGCTTTCTTT
CDR3: CARNDSTGGKGAFF

V: TRBV2
D: .
size: .
J: TRBJ2-5
DNA: TGTGCCAGCAACGGTCTCTCGGAGACCCAGTACTTC
CDR3: CASNGLSETQYF

V: TRBV11-3
D: TRBD1
size: .
J: TRBJ2-3
DNA: TGTGCCAGCAGCCACCGACAGGGGTCAAGCACTGATACGCTGTATTTT
CDR3: CASSHRQGSSTDTLYF